The 18 T cell receptor beta chains given below trace back to one sample, sequenced in a study of T cells in Graves' hyperthyroidism and ophthalmopathy. RNA transcripts provided the source from which TCR beta CDR3 regions were amplified. HTBI primers were the set used in a first-round RT-PCR of the TCR CDR3. TCRdb itself ran the multiplex PCR reads through MiXCR, one entry per CDR3 protein. The table shows 550,000 to 800,000 distinct CDR3 sequences, with around a sixth occurring only once. The sample was blood. The receptors shown here come from a man aged 50 to 60 with Graves' hyperthyroidism.

This clonotype has at least ten counts. CDR3 nucleotide sequence: TGCGCGTGCCGGGCGTCAACTACCTACGAGCAGTACTTC. As protein: CACRASTTYEQYF. The chain couples TRBV20-1 to TRBJ2-7, with D uncertain. Germline CDR1 reads DFQATT; CDR2 reads SNEGSKA (reference sequence). The CDR3 totals 13 residues.

V is TRBV24-1 and J is TRBJ2-1, with a tentative D call TRBD2 (5 bases). V was clipped by 9 bases and J by 0 bases, with 11 bases between them. The CDR3 runs 14 residues. Germline V gene sequence: CDR1 KGHDR, CDR2 SFDVKD. CDR3 protein: CATGRDNSYNEQFF. DNA for the CDR3: TGTGCCACCGGGAGAGACAACTCCTACAATGAGCAGTTCTTC.

This clonotype was seen ten or more times. The V gene is TRBV10-3, the J gene TRBJ1-1; D is undetermined. Germline V gene lookup returns CDR1 ENHRY and CDR2 SYGVKD. This CDR3 comprises 12 residues. The germline V and J ends were trimmed by 4 bases and 2 bases, with 5 bases remaining between them. CDR3 nucleotides: TGTGCCATCAGTGCAGATAACACTGAAGCTTTCTTT. It is translated as CAISADNTEAFF.

This clonotype was counted a few times. V gene TRBV7-9 combines with J gene TRBJ2-7; 7 nucleotides align to TRBD2. This CDR3 spans 12 amino acids. From germline, CDR1 is SEHNR and CDR2 FQNEAQ (reference sequence). J was trimmed by 5 bases and V by 7 bases; bases with no gene match: 5. The CDR3 reads CASNRREDEQYF. In DNA form, the CDR3 reads TGTGCCAGCAACCGCCGGGAGGACGAGCAGTACTTC.

V gene TRBV24-1 combines with J gene TRBJ2-1, with 10 bases aligning to TRBD2. The CDR3 loop spans 19 amino acids. After removal of 3 bases from V and 7 bases from J, the junction contained 17 bases not matched to a gene. CDR1 and CDR2 from the germline V gene are KGHDR and SFDVKD. Here the CDR3 reads CATSDRKIKREGHMNEQFF. DNA for the CDR3: TGTGCCACCAGTGATCGGAAAATTAAGCGGGAGGGCCATATGAATGAGCAGTTCTTC.

This clonotype was recorded many times. The genes are TRBV19 and TRBJ2-3, with D possibly matching TRBD2 (6 bases). The CDR3 has 15 amino acids. Germline CDR1 LNHDA, CDR2 SQIVND (reference sequence). Trimming removed 3 bases at V and 3 bases at J, with 13 bases between. In nucleotides, the CDR3 is TGTGCCAGTAGTATCTTCACCGGGAGTACAGATACGCAGTATTTT. Translation gives CASSIFTGSTDTQYF.

This clonotype was observed at least ten times. This chain uses TRBV2 with TRBJ1-2, with a tentative D call TRBD1 (5 bases). The CDR3 sequence is 14 residues long. Trimming removed 7 bases from V and 7 bases from J, with 19 bases in between. Germline V gives CDR1 SNHLY, CDR2 FYNNEI. Here the CDR3 reads CASNEYQGRGGYTF. As DNA, the CDR3 is TGTGCCAGCAACGAATACCAGGGAAGAGGTGGCTACACCTTC.

This clonotype was seen ten or more times. The CDR3 DNA reads TGTGCCAGCAGTTTTAGGGCAGGGATGCAAGAGACCCAGTACTTC. It specifies CASSFRAGMQETQYF. The chain is built from TRBV12-3 or TRBV12-4 and TRBJ2-5; D might be TRBD1 (5 bases). The CDR3 sequence is 15 residues long. V was trimmed by 3 bases and J by 2 bases, leaving 13 bases between them.

This clonotype was counted many times. The chain recombines TRBV11-2 with TRBJ2-2, with unresolved D. The CDR3 has 17 amino acids. Germline V gives CDR1 SGHAT, CDR2 FQNNGV. The V end lost 4 bases, the J end lost 0 bases, and 15 bases lay between the germline ends. The CDR3 DNA reads TGTGCCAGCAGCTCGCCCTTCTTTTCAGCGAACACCGGGGAGCTGTTTTTT. It specifies CASSSPFFSANTGELFF.

This clonotype was recorded many times. The chain is built from TRBV6-1 and TRBJ2-3; 7 bases are shared with TRBD1. The V and J ends lost 7 bases and 1 base, in that order; junction bases with no gene match: 8. Germline CDR1 and CDR2: MNHNS and SASEGT. The CDR3 is 15 amino acids. This CDR3 reads CASTVTGKGTDTQYF. As DNA, the CDR3 is TGTGCCAGCACTGTGACAGGGAAAGGCACAGATACGCAGTATTTT.

At least ten counts were recorded for this clonotype. The CDR3 protein is CAWSLGLAGGNEQFF. The CDR3 DNA sequence: TGTGCCTGGAGTCTTGGACTAGCGGGAGGTAATGAGCAGTTCTTC. The J gene is TRBJ2-1, the V gene TRBV30, with 14 bases matching TRBD2. The V and J ends lost 2 bases and 7 bases, in that order; junction bases with no gene match: 4. Germline V CDR1 and CDR2: GTSNPN, SVGIG (reference sequence). CDR3 size: 15 residues.

This clonotype was counted a few times. V gene TRBV7-2 combines with J gene TRBJ1-3, with D uncertain. This CDR3 comprises 13 residues. V lost 0 bases and J 4 bases, leaving 4 bases between the germline ends. Germline CDR1 and CDR2: SGHTA and FQGNSA. CDR3 loop: CASSLAPGNTIYF. In DNA form, the CDR3 reads TGTGCCAGCAGCTTAGCGCCAGGAAACACCATATATTTT.

This clonotype was found many times. The chain combines TRBV5-6 with TRBJ1-1; possibly TRBD1 for D (5 bases). Trimming shortened V by 1 base and J by 5 bases, and 12 bases separated the two germline ends. The CDR3 runs to 14 residues. The germline CDR1 and CDR2 sequences are SGHDT and YYEEEE. This CDR3 is CASSLFWEGTEAFF. Here the CDR3 DNA reads TGTGCCAGCAGCTTGTTCTGGGAGGGGACTGAAGCTTTCTTT.

The rearrangement uses TRBV20-1 and TRBJ2-1; D perhaps matches TRBD1 (5 bases). Germline V gene data show CDR1 as DFQATT and CDR2 as SNEGSKA (reference sequence). Trimming pared 3 bases from V and 14 bases from J, leaving 14 bases between. This CDR3 contains 11 residues. Here the CDR3 DNA reads TGCAGTGCTAGTCAGGGATCCTTTGAGTTCTTC. As protein: CSASQGSFEFF.

The rearrangement joins TRBV19 to TRBJ2-3, with a possible D match to TRBD1 (6 bases). The V end lost 2 bases, the J end lost 0 bases, and 9 bases lay between the germline ends. CDR1 and CDR2 from the germline V gene are LNHDA and SQIVND (reference sequence). The CDR3 consists of 15 residues. The CDR3 nucleotides read TGTGCCAGTAGTATATTGGACAGTAGCACAGATACGCAGTATTTT. It yields the protein CASSILDSSTDTQYF.

This clonotype turned up a few times. One end of the junction fails to match germline, which may point to a read error. J is TRBJ1-2 and V is TRBV2, with TRBD1 matching over 7 bases. The germline gives CDR1 SNHLY, CDR2 FYNNEI. CDR3 size: 14 residues. The CDR3, as DNA: TGTGTCAGCAGTGACTGGGACAGAAACTATGGCTACACCTTC. Protein product: CVSSDWDRNYGYTF.

Many counts were recorded for this clonotype. The chain uses TRBV12-3 or TRBV12-4 and TRBJ1-1; D possibly corresponds to TRBD1 (5 bases). The CDR3 totals 16 residues. Trimming took 1 base from V and 1 from J, leaving 13 bases between them. CDR3 in amino acids: CASSLEGVLWNTEAFF. In nucleotides, the CDR3 is TGTGCCAGCAGTTTAGAAGGGGTTTTGTGGAACACTGAAGCTTTCTTT.

This clonotype was seen many times. The chain recombines TRBV28 with TRBJ1-5, with TRBD1 identical over 7 bases. In germline, CDR1 is MDHEN, CDR2 SYDVKM. The CDR3 has 14 residues. J lost 6 bases, V lost 10 bases, and 12 bases had no gene match. The DNA of the CDR3 is TGTGCCACTTTTGACCAGGGGGTTTCTCAGCCCCAGCATTTT. Amino acid sequence: CATFDQGVSQPQHF.